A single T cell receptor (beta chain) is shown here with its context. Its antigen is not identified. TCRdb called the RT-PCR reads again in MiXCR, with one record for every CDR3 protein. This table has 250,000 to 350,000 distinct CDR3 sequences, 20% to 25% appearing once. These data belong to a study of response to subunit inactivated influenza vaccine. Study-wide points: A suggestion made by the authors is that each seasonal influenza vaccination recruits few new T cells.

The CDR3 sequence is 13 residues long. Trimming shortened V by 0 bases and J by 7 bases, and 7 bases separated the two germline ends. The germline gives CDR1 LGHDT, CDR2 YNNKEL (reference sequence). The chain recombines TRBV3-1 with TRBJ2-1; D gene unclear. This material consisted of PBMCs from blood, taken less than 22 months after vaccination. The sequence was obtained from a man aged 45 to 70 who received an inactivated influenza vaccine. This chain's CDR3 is CASSQDLANEQFF. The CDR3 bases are TGTGCCAGCAGCCAAGATCTGGCTAATGAGCAGTTCTTC.